This is a list of T cell receptor beta chains from one sample in a study of T cell repertoires in cytomegalovirus infection. TCRdb redid the calling of the reads with MiXCR, one entry per CDR3 protein. The repertoire consists of 150,000 to 200,000 distinct CDR3 sequences, with over 15% occurring once and the leading ten covering approximately 18%. The material sequenced was CD8+ T cells from PBMCs. Receptor source: a human donor in good health (CMV status not recorded). Some clones in this sample may be carry-over from other donors' samples. CDR3s include the opening cysteine and the closing phenylalanine or tryptophan. D genes are given only for firm matches. Clone size is not always given. Where it is, it says once, few, many or a class for expanded clones.

D	V	J	size	CDR3	DNA
-	TRBV4-1	TRBJ2-7	-	CASSPAALHEQYF	TGCGCCAGCAGTCCAGCGGCGCTGCACGAGCAGTACTTC
-	TRBV29-1	TRBJ2-7	-	CSATGSSYEQYF	TGCAGCGCCACAGGGAGCTCCTACGAGCAGTACTTC
-	TRBV12-3/TRBV12-4	TRBJ1-1	-	CASSWTASEAFF	TGTGCCAGCAGTTGGACAGCGAGTGAAGCTTTCTTT
TRBD1	TRBV7-8	TRBJ2-7	few	CASSPRSEGGDEQYF	TGTGCCAGCAGTCCCCGCTCAGAAGGGGGCGACGAGCAGTACTTC
-	TRBV7-9	TRBJ1-2	-	CASSTPGHTNYGYTF	TGTGCCAGCAGCACGCCGGGACACACCAACTATGGCTACACCTTC
-	TRBV7-2	TRBJ1-4	few	CASAARPSREVEKLFF	TGTGCCAGCGCTGCGCGGCCCTCTAGGGAGGTTGAAAAACTGTTTTTT
TRBD1	TRBV6-5	TRBJ2-2	-	CASSFRGHSGELFF	TGTGCCAGCAGTTTCAGGGGGCATTCCGGGGAGCTGTTTTTT
-	TRBV12-3/TRBV12-4	TRBJ2-3	-	CASRETTGEQYF	TGTGCCAGCAGGGAGACTACCGGAGAGCAGTATTTT
-	TRBV7-2	TRBJ1-1	few	CASSLDGATTEAFF	TGTGCCAGCAGCTTAGATGGGGCAACCACTGAAGCTTTCTTT
TRBD1	TRBV6-2/TRBV6-3	TRBJ2-7	few	CASSYGTDLEQYF	TGTGCCAGCAGTTACGGGACAGACCTTGAGCAGTACTTC
-	TRBV7-2	TRBJ1-2	-	CASSSTGRDYGYTF	TGTGCCAGCAGCTCAACAGGGCGCGACTATGGCTACACCTTC
-	TRBV11-2	TRBJ2-7	-	CASSLDPLGWPGEQYF	TGTGCCAGCAGCTTAGATCCCCTCGGCTGGCCGGGGGAGCAGTACTTC
-	TRBV7-2	TRBJ1-5	few	CASSYGGANQPQHF	TGTGCCAGCAGCTACGGGGGAGCAAATCAGCCCCAGCATTTT
TRBD2	TRBV6-2/TRBV6-3	TRBJ2-4	many	CASSPRTSGSRNIQYF	TGTGCCAGCAGCCCCCGGACTAGCGGGAGTAGAAACATTCAGTACTTC
TRBD2	TRBV7-2	TRBJ2-3	-	CASSLAIFSGGVADTQYF	TGTGCCAGCAGCTTAGCTATCTTTAGCGGGGGGGTTGCAGATACGCAGTATTTT
-	TRBV6-2/TRBV6-3	TRBJ2-7	-	CASSPTDRNYEQYF	TGTGCCAGCAGCCCCACCGACAGAAACTACGAGCAGTACTTC
TRBD2	TRBV15	TRBJ2-1	few	CATSRELAGVLNEQFF	TGTGCCACCAGCAGAGAGCTAGCGGGAGTACTCAATGAGCAGTTCTTC
TRBD2	TRBV7-2	TRBJ2-3	many	CASSFGTSGRGTDTQYF	TGTGCCAGCAGCTTCGGGACTAGCGGGAGGGGGACAGATACGCAGTATTTT
-	TRBV2	TRBJ2-6	many	CATDASGANVLTF	TGTGCCACGGATGCCTCTGGGGCCAACGTCCTGACTTTC
TRBD1	TRBV14	TRBJ1-6	few	CASSQAHRGASPLHF	TGTGCCAGCAGCCAAGCCCACAGGGGTGCGTCACCCCTCCACTTT
-	TRBV28	TRBJ2-7	many	CASSLSGTYEQYF	TGTGCCAGCAGTTTGTCCGGAACCTACGAGCAGTACTTC
TRBD1	TRBV9	TRBJ1-6	-	CASSADTGGGSPLHF	TGTGCCAGCAGCGCCGATACAGGGGGTGGTTCACCCCTCCACTTT
TRBD2	TRBV28	TRBJ2-1	-	CASSRGGLIASYNEQFF	TGTGCCAGCAGTCGGGGGGGGCTCATCGCCTCCTACAATGAGCAGTTCTTC
-	TRBV7-9	TRBJ2-7	once	CASSGGTNPYEQYF	TGTGCCAGCAGCGGGGGGACAAACCCCTACGAGCAGTACTTC